These 31 T cell receptor beta chains were all obtained from the same sample, sequenced in a study of early T cells in non-severe SARS-CoV-2 infection. In TCRdb, the 5' RACE reads were re-called with MiXCR into one record per CDR3 protein. The repertoire has 25,000 to 35,000 distinct CDR3 sequences, 4.5% to 5.5% of them found once; the top ten carry 2.5% to 3%. The source material was whole blood. The receptors derive from an adult who was a healthcare worker with PCR-confirmed SARS-CoV-2 infection or an uninfected control (not recorded which).

The CDR3 reads CASSLSGAEKKAFF. CDR3 DNA sequence: TGTGCCAGCAGCCTGAGCGGGGCTGAAAAAAAAGCTTTCTTT. The J gene is TRBJ1-1, the V gene TRBV11-2, with a tentative D call TRBD1 (5 bases). The CDR3 has 14 amino acids. Trimming pared 5 bases from V and 9 bases from J, leaving 19 bases between. Per the germline V gene, CDR1 is SGHAT and CDR2 is FQNNGV.

The gene calls are TRBV11-1 and TRBJ2-7; TRBD2 is a possible D gene (5 bases). In germline, CDR1 is SGHAT, CDR2 FQDESV (reference sequence). The CDR3 loop spans 16 amino acids. The ends were cut back, 3 bases at V and 2 bases at J, with 17 bases in the middle. CDR3 sequence: CASSLSGLAGPYEQYF. The CDR3, as DNA: TGTGCCAGCAGCTTGTCTGGGCTAGCAGGTCCCTACGAGCAGTACTTC.

The V gene is TRBV19, the J gene TRBJ1-5; 9 positions agree with TRBD1. With 6 bases clipped from V and 0 bases from J, the junction kept 3 bases outside the gene matches. This CDR3 is 15 amino acids long. Germline V CDR1 and CDR2: LNHDA, SQIVND (reference sequence). The CDR3 DNA sequence: TGTGCCAGTAGGGCGGACAGGGGTAGCAATCAGCCCCAGCATTTT. As protein: CASRADRGSNQPQHF.

This clonotype was seen many times. V usage is TRBV5-1 and J usage is TRBJ2-7; TRBD1 matches at 8 bases. V gave up 2 bases and J gave up 2 bases; unmatched junction bases: 6. Germline CDR1 and CDR2: SGHRS and YFSETQ. The CDR3 contains 15 residues. The chain's CDR3 is CASSFYETGAYEQYF. As DNA, the CDR3 is TGCGCCAGCAGCTTTTACGAGACAGGGGCCTACGAGCAGTACTTC.

The table lists this clonotype with a few counts. The chain combines TRBV10-2 with TRBJ1-1; D perhaps matches TRBD1 (5 bases). The CDR3 covers 14 residues. The V end was cut by 0 bases, the J end by 2 bases, with 7 bases between. Per germline, CDR1 WSHSY and CDR2 SAAADI. CDR3 coding DNA: TGCGCCAGCAGTGAGTCGGGGGGAAACACTGAAGCTTTCTTT. It encodes CASSESGGNTEAFF.

Regarding this clonotype: This clone may be a read error of a much larger clone one base away. Given the absence of the conserved phenylalanine or tryptophan at the CDR3 end, a read error is likely. This chain joins TRBV12-3 or TRBV12-4 and TRBJ2-3; a possible D gene is TRBD2 (5 bases). The CDR3 totals 14 residues. Trimming cost V 6 bases and J 0 bases, with 10 bases left between them. The CDR3 spells CASRQTTSTDTQYS. CDR3 in DNA: TGTGCCAGCAGACAGACTACCAGCACAGATACGCAGTATTCT.

This clonotype has only a few counts. The chain is built from TRBV10-1 and TRBJ2-5; D uncertain. Trimming pared 6 bases from V and 4 bases from J, leaving 12 bases between. This CDR3 has 13 amino acids. CDR1 and CDR2 (germline): WNHNN, SYGVQD (reference sequence). The CDR3 coding sequence is TGCGCCAGCAGGCCTCAAGCCCCAGAGACCCAGTACTTC. Protein sequence: CASRPQAPETQYF.

This clonotype was detected ten times or more. This rearrangement joins TRBV20-1 to TRBJ2-5; D gene ambiguous. CDR1 DFQATT and CDR2 SNEGSKA come from the germline V gene (reference sequence). With 3 bases removed from V and 3 bases from J, the gap between germline ends came to 5 bases. The CDR3 sequence is 11 residues long. The CDR3 protein is CSARVKETQYF. The CDR3 DNA is TGCAGTGCTAGGGTTAAAGAGACCCAGTACTTC.

This clonotype is medium-sized by share. This rearrangement joins TRBV29-1 to TRBJ1-3; 7 positions agree with TRBD1. This CDR3 region has 13 residues. J lost 4 bases, V lost 4 bases, and 4 bases had no gene match. The germline V gene has CDR1 SQVTM and CDR2 ANQGSEA. The CDR3 DNA is TGCAGCGTTGGAAACAGGGGAGGAAACACCATATATTTT. Amino acid sequence: CSVGNRGGNTIYF.

The CDR3: CASSGTSGVTAGELFF. In DNA, the CDR3 is TGTGCCAGCAGCGGCACTAGCGGGGTGACCGCCGGGGAGCTGTTTTTT. The chain is built from TRBV7-8 and TRBJ2-2; 10 bases line up with TRBD2. The length of the CDR3 is 16 residues. Per the germline V gene, CDR1 is SGHVS and CDR2 is FQNEAQ. J gave up 6 bases and V 5 bases, and 9 bases lay outside the gene matches.

There are a few counts of this clonotype. The chain links TRBV7-3 to TRBJ2-5; a weak D match, TRBD2 (6 bases). V was pared by 3 bases and J by 7 bases, with 9 bases between. The length of the CDR3 is 12 residues. CDR1 and CDR2 from the germline V gene are SGHTA and FQGTGA. The CDR3 DNA sequence: TGTGCCAGCAGCTTGCCCGGGGGGACCCAGTACTTC. Translation gives CASSLPGGTQYF.

There are many counts of this clonotype. The chain couples TRBV11-2 to TRBJ2-7; 13 bases align to TRBD2. The CDR3 sequence is 16 residues long. Germline values: CDR1 SGHAT, CDR2 FQNNGV. With V trimmed by 4 bases and J by 2 bases, 5 bases remained unmatched. CDR3 DNA: TGTGCCAGCAGCTCACGACTAGCGGGAGGTCCCTACGAGCAGTACTTC. This gives the protein CASSSRLAGGPYEQYF. Using reference TRBV11-2 and TRBJ2-7 for the parts outside the CDR3, the full variable domain is EAGVAQSPRYKIIEKRQSVAFWCNPISGHATLYWYQQILGQGPKLLIQFQNNGVVDDSQLPKDRFSAERLKGVDSTLKIQPAKLEDSAVYLCASSSRLAGGPYEQYFGPGTRLTVT.

This clonotype appeared a few times. CDR3 sequence (DNA): TGTGCCAGCAGCCCCAGGGTTCCCAGCGATTTTGACTATGGCTACACCTTC. Amino acids: CASSPRVPSDFDYGYTF. The V call is TRBV2, the J call TRBJ1-2; D might be TRBD1 (5 bases). Germline V CDR1 and CDR2: SNHLY, FYNNEI. The length of the CDR3 is 17 residues. Trimming stripped 6 bases from V and 3 bases from J, with 23 bases between.

This clonotype was picked up many times. The chain combines TRBV24-1 with TRBJ2-3, with D possibly TRBD2 on 6 matching bases. Germline CDR1 and CDR2: KGHDR and SFDVKD. The CDR3 spans 15 residues. Trimming shortened V by 5 bases and J by 2 bases, and 13 bases separated the two germline ends. The CDR3 DNA sequence: TGTGCCACCAGTGGGACTACCGAACTCACAGATACGCAGTATTTT. It encodes CATSGTTELTDTQYF.

This clonotype was picked up many times. The chain recombines TRBV12-3 or TRBV12-4 with TRBJ1-5; TRBD1 matches at 8 bases. The junction had 6 bases not matched to a gene; V was cut back by 5 bases and J by 3 bases. The CDR3 is 15 residues long. This CDR3 is CASSPSTGANQPQHF. The CDR3 DNA sequence: TGTGCCAGCAGTCCTTCGACAGGGGCCAATCAGCCCCAGCATTTT.

The rearrangement uses TRBV5-5 and TRBJ1-2; D remains unclear. The CDR3 runs 14 residues. The germline V gene has CDR1 SGHKS and CDR2 YYEKEE (reference sequence). Trimming cost V 2 bases and J 5 bases, with 13 bases left between them. The CDR3 nucleotides are TGTGCCAGCAGCTTAAGTGGGGAAGGGTATGGCTACACCTTC. It yields the protein CASSLSGEGYGYTF.

This clonotype was detected a few times. A read error may explain this, as a much larger clone is one base away. This chain uses TRBV2 with TRBJ2-3; tentatively, D is TRBD1 (5 bases). Trimming took off 4 bases at V and 3 bases at J, with 11 bases between the two ends. This CDR3 is 14 amino acids long. The germline V gene has CDR1 SNHLY and CDR2 FYNNEI. CDR3 sequence (DNA): TGTGCCAGCAGTGTACAGGACCAAACAGATACGCAGTATTTT. The encoded protein is CASSVQDQTDTQYF.

This clonotype occurred many times. This chain joins TRBV10-3 and TRBJ1-5; unclear D gene. CDR3 length: 13 residues. The germline CDR1 and CDR2 sequences are ENHRY and SYGVKD. The V gene lost 6 bases and the J gene lost 3 bases, with 9 bases spanning the gap. The DNA of the CDR3 is TGTGCCATCAGGGAGGGTGTCAATCAGCCCCAGCATTTT. This codes for CAIREGVNQPQHF.

This clonotype was counted at least ten times. The CDR3 sequence is CSARSLEQGAYEQYF. The CDR3 region has the DNA TGCAGTGCTAGGAGCTTGGAACAGGGGGCCTACGAGCAGTACTTC. The V and J genes are TRBV20-1 and TRBJ2-7, with TRBD1 matching over 8 bases. Germline values: CDR1 DFQATT, CDR2 SNEGSKA (reference sequence). The length of the CDR3 is 15 residues. V dropped 3 bases and J dropped 2; count of bases not matched to a gene: 9.

This clonotype was observed a few times. The chain has TRBV5-5 and TRBJ2-2; 12 nucleotides agree with TRBD2. Per germline, CDR1 SGHKS and CDR2 YYEKEE (reference sequence). The CDR3 is 17 amino acids. V gave up 4 bases and J gave up 3 bases; unmatched junction bases: 7. As DNA, the CDR3 is TGTGCCAGCAGCCCCAGACTAGCGGGGGCCCACACCGGGGAGCTGTTTTTT. Translation: CASSPRLAGAHTGELFF.

This clonotype was observed many times. This sequence joins TRBV12-3 or TRBV12-4 and TRBJ2-1; 12 nucleotides align to TRBD2. The V segment lost 5 bases and the J segment 8 bases; nucleotides outside the gene matches: 10. The CDR3 spans 16 residues. The CDR3 DNA follows: TGTGCCAGCAGTCCCTCCCCTAGCGGGAGGGCTGATGAGCAGTTCTTC. Its translation is CASSPSPSGRADEQFF.

This clonotype was seen many times. The V gene is TRBV2, the J gene TRBJ2-7, with no clear D. V dropped 6 bases and J dropped 5 bases, with 5 bases sitting between them. The CDR3 consists of 10 residues. From germline, CDR1 is SNHLY and CDR2 FYNNEI. For the CDR3, the DNA is TGTGCCAGCAGAGAGCACGAGCAGTACTTC. This sequence encodes CASREHEQYF.

This clonotype was counted at least ten times. This rearrangement joins TRBV7-3 to TRBJ1-1; perhaps TRBD1 as D (6 bases). Germline loops: CDR1 SGHTA, CDR2 FQGTGA. V was cut by 3 bases and J by 4 bases, with 21 bases left in between. CDR3 size: 17 residues. CDR3 sequence: CASSFTGGAGVSTEAFF. The CDR3 bases are TGTGCCAGCAGCTTTACGGGGGGCGCGGGCGTGAGCACTGAAGCTTTCTTT.

The rearrangement uses TRBV7-9 and TRBJ1-1, with D perhaps TRBD1 (5 bases). This CDR3 contains 14 residues. Germline V gives CDR1 SEHNR, CDR2 FQNEAQ (reference sequence). V was trimmed by 2 bases and J by 5 bases, leaving 12 bases between them. This CDR3 reads CASSLQLGGTEAFF. CDR3 sequence (DNA): TGTGCCAGCAGCTTACAACTGGGGGGAACTGAAGCTTTCTTT.

This clonotype has more than one count but fewer than ten. The V gene is TRBV11-3, the J gene TRBJ2-4, with 11 bases lining up with TRBD2. V gave up 3 bases and J gave up 0 bases; unmatched junction bases: 10. The CDR3 loop spans 19 amino acids. CDR1 and CDR2 (germline): SGHNT, YENEEA. As DNA, the CDR3 is TGTGCCAGCAGCTTGTCCTCGACTAGCGGGGCTATAGCCAAAAACATTCAGTACTTC. Translated: CASSLSSTSGAIAKNIQYF. The complete variable domain, with remaining parts taken from reference TRBV11-3 and TRBJ2-4, reads EAGVVQSPRYKIIEKKQPVAFWCNPISGHNTLYWYLQNLGQGPELLIRYENEEAVDDSQLPKDRFSAERLKGVDSTLKIQPAELGDSAVYLCASSLSSTSGAIAKNIQYFGAGTRLSVL.

This clonotype was observed a handful of times. V gene TRBV3-1 combines with J gene TRBJ2-7; 7 nucleotides agree with TRBD2. Germline CDR1 reads LGHDT; CDR2 reads YNNKEL (reference sequence). CDR3 length equals 15 residues. J was trimmed by 3 bases and V by 0 bases; bases with no gene match: 5. The CDR3: CASSQDGTTFYEQYF. In DNA, the CDR3 is TGTGCCAGCAGCCAAGACGGGACTACTTTCTACGAGCAGTACTTC.

This chain uses TRBV14 with TRBJ2-1; D possibly corresponds to TRBD2 (5 bases). This CDR3 has 13 residues. V lost 0 bases to trimming and J lost 7 bases, with 7 bases between them. Looked up from germline, CDR1 is SGHDN and CDR2 is FVKESK. In DNA form, the CDR3 reads TGTGCCAGCAGCCAAGATAGGAGGAATGAGCAGTTCTTC. Protein: CASSQDRRNEQFF.

Ten or more counts support this clonotype. The chain couples TRBV28 to TRBJ2-1; no firm D call. Germline lookup yields CDR1 MDHEN and CDR2 SYDVKM. V lost 11 bases, J lost 10 bases, and 15 bases lay in between. The CDR3 spans 11 residues. In nucleotides, the CDR3 is TGTGCCTCGAGGTCGGCATGGGAGCAGTTCTTC. It codes for CASRSAWEQFF. The variable domain in full, completed from reference TRBV28 and TRBJ2-1, reads DVKVTQSSRYLVKRTGEKVFLECVQDMDHENMFWYRQDPGLGLRLIYFSYDVKMKEKGDIPEGYSVSREKKERFSLILESASTNQTSMYLCASRSAWEQFFGPGTRLTVL.

This clonotype has a handful of counts. The rearrangement joins TRBV19 to TRBJ2-3, with TRBD1 identical over 7 bases. CDR1 is LNHDA and CDR2 is SQIVND in the germline V gene (reference sequence). CDR3 length equals 15 residues. With V trimmed by 4 bases and J by 1 base, 5 bases remained unmatched. Here the CDR3 DNA reads TGTGCCAGTAGTACCCGGACAGGCCGCACAGATACGCAGTATTTT. It is translated as CASSTRTGRTDTQYF.

This clonotype was seen only a few times. This chain uses TRBV15 with TRBJ2-7, with D possibly called TRBD1 or TRBD2 (5 bases each). The CDR3 contains 15 residues. CDR1 and CDR2 (germline): LNHNV, YYDKDF (reference sequence). V shed 5 bases and J shed 3 bases, with 17 bases lying between them. This CDR3 reads CATSSARDVGYEQYF. CDR3 bases: TGTGCCACCAGCTCCGCGAGGGACGTCGGCTACGAGCAGTACTTC.

This clonotype was seen ten or more times. This chain connects TRBV7-9 to TRBJ1-1; D remains ambiguous. Between the trimmed V and J ends, which lost 5 bases and 10 bases, there was a span of 11 bases. CDR3 length: 11 residues. Germline V gene data show CDR1 as SEHNR and CDR2 as FQNEAQ (reference sequence). The CDR3 DNA reads as TGTGCCAGCAGCCCGGCCCTGGGAGCTTTCTTT. The encoded protein is CASSPALGAFF.